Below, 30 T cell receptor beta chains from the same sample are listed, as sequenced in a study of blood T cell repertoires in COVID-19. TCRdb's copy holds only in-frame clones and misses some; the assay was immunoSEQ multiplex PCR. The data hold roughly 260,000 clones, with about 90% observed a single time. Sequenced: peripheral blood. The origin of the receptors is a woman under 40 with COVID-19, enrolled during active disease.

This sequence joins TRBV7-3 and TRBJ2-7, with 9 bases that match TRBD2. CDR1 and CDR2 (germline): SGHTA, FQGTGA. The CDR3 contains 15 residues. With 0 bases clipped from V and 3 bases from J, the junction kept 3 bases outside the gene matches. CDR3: CASSLTGGRGYEQYF. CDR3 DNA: TGTGCCAGCAGCTTAACCGGCGGGAGGGGCTACGAGCAGTACTTC.

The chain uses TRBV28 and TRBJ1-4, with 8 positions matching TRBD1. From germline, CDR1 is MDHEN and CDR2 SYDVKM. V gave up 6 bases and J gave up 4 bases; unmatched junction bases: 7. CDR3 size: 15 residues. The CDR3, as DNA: TGTGCCAGCAGGACCCCGGGACAGGTTAATGAAAAACTGTTTTTT. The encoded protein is CASRTPGQVNEKLFF. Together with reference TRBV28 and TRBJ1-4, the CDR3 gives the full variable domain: DVKVTQSSRYLVKRTGEKVFLECVQDMDHENMFWYRQDPGLGLRLIYFSYDVKMKEKGDIPEGYSVSREKKERFSLILESASTNQTSMYLCASRTPGQVNEKLFFGSGTQLSVL.

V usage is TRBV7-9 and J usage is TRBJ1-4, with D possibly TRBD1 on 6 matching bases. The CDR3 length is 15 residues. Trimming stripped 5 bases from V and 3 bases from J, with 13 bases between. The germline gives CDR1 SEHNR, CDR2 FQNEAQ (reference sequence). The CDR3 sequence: CASSPTGLSNEKLFF. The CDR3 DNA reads TGTGCCAGCAGCCCCACAGGGTTGTCTAATGAAAAACTGTTTTTT.

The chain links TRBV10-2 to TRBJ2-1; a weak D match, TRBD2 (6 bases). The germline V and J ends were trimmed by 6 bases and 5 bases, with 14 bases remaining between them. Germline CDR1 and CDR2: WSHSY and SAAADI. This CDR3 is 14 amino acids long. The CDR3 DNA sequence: TGCGCCAGCAGCCCACCGGGAGTAAACAATGAGCAGTTCTTC. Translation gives CASSPPGVNNEQFF.

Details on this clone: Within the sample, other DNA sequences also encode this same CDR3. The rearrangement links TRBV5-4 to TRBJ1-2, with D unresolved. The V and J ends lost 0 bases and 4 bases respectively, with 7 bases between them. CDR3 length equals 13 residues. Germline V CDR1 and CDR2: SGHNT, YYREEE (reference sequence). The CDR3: CASSLAGIYGYTF. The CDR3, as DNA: TGTGCCAGCAGCTTGGCCGGTATCTATGGCTACACCTTC.

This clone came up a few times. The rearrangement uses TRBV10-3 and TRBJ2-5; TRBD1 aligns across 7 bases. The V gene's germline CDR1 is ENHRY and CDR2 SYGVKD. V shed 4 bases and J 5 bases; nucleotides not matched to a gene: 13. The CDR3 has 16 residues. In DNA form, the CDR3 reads TGTGCCATCAGTGGACAGGGTACGCCGGCTGGGGAGACCCAGTACTTC. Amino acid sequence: CAISGQGTPAGETQYF.

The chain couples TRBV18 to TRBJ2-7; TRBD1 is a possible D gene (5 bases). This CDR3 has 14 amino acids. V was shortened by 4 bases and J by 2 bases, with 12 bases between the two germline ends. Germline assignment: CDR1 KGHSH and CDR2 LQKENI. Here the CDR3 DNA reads TGTGCCAGCTCACTAGGGGTCCCCACCTACGAGCAGTACTTC. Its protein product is CASSLGVPTYEQYF.

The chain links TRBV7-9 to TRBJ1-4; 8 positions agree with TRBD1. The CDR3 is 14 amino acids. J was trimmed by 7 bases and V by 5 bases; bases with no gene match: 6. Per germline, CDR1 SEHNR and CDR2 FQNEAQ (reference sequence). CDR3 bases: TGTGCCAGCAGCCCAAGGACAGGGAGTGAAAAACTGTTTTTT. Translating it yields CASSPRTGSEKLFF.

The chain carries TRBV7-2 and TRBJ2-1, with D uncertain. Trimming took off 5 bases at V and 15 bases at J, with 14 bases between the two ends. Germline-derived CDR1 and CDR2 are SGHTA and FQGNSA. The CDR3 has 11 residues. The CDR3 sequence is CASSGGVNRFF. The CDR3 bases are TGTGCCAGCAGCGGTGGAGTTAATCGGTTCTTC.

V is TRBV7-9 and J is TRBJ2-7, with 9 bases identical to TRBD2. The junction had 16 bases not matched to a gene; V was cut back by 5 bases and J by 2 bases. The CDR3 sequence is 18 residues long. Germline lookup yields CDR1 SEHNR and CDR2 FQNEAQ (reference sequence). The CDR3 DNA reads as TGTGCCAGCAGCGGAAGGGGTTTAGCGGGAGTCTCTACCTACGAGCAGTACTTC. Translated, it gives CASSGRGLAGVSTYEQYF.

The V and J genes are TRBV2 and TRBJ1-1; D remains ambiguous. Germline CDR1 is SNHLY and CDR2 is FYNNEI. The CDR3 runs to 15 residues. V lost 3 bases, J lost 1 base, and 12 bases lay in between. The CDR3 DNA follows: TGTGCCAGCAGTGAGGAGTGGATGAGGAACACTGAAGCTTTCTTT. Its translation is CASSEEWMRNTEAFF.

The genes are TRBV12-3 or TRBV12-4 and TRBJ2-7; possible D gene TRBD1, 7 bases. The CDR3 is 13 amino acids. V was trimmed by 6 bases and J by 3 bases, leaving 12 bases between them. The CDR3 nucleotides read TGTGCCAGCAGAGACAGGGAGGACTACGAGCAGTACTTC. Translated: CASRDREDYEQYF.

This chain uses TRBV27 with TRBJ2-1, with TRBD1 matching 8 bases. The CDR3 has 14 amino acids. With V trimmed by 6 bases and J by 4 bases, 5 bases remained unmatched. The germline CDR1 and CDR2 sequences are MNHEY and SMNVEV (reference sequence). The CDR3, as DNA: TGTGCCAGCAGCAGGGGGCTAGGGTACAATGAGCAGTTCTTC. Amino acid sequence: CASSRGLGYNEQFF.

CDR3 coding DNA: TGTGCCAGTATTACGACAGGGTTGAGTGAAGCTTTCTTT. This codes for CASITTGLSEAFF. The chain employs TRBV19 and TRBJ1-1, with 7 bases that match TRBD1. This CDR3 has 13 amino acids. V shed 7 bases and J 7 bases; nucleotides not matched to a gene: 9. Germline V gene sequence: CDR1 LNHDA, CDR2 SQIVND (reference sequence). Variable domain in full (rest from reference TRBV19 and TRBJ1-1): DGGITQSPKYLFRKEGQNVTLSCEQNLNHDAMYWYRQDPGQGLRLIYYSQIVNDFQKGDIAEGYSVSREKKESFPLTVTSAQKNPTAFYLCASITTGLSEAFFGQGTRLTVV.

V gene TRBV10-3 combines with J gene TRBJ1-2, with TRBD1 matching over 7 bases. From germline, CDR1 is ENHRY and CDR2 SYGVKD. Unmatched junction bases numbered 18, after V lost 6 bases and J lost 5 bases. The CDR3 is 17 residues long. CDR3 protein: CAIRARDSRSPLYGYTF. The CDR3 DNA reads TGTGCCATCAGGGCCCGGGACAGTCGGAGCCCCTTATATGGCTACACCTTC.

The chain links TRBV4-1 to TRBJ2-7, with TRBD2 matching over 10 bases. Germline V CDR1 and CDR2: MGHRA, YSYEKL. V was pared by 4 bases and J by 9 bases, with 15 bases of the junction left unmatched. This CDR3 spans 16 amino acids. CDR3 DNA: TGCGCCAGCAGCCTCGACTCCGGGACTAGCGCCCCTGGGCAGTACTTC. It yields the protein CASSLDSGTSAPGQYF.

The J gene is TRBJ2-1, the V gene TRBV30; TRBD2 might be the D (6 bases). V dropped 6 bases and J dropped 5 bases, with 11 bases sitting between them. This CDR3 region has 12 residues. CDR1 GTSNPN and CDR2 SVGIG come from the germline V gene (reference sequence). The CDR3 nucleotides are TGTGCCTGCGGGAGTTTAAACAATGAGCAGTTCTTC. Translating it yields CACGSLNNEQFF.

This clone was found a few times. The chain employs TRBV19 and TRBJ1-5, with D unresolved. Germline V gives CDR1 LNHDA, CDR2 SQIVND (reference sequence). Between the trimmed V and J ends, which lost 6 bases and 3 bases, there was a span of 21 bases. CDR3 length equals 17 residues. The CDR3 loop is CASSPVPVSGSNQPQHF. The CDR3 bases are TGTGCCAGTAGCCCAGTTCCTGTTTCGGGGTCCAATCAGCCCCAGCATTTT.

CDR3 in amino acids: CSAIRDYEQYF. Here the CDR3 DNA reads TGCAGTGCTATCCGGGACTACGAGCAGTACTTC. The chain has TRBV20-1 and TRBJ2-7, with a tentative D call TRBD2 (5 bases). This CDR3 is 11 amino acids long. V was shortened by 4 bases and J by 3 bases, with 7 bases between the two germline ends. Germline V gene lookup returns CDR1 DFQATT and CDR2 SNEGSKA (reference sequence).

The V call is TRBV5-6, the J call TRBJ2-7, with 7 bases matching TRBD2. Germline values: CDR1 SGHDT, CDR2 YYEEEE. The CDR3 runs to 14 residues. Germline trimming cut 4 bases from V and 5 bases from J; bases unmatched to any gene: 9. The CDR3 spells CASSPNMGRDEQYF. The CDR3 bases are TGTGCCAGCAGCCCTAATATGGGGAGGGACGAGCAGTACTTC.

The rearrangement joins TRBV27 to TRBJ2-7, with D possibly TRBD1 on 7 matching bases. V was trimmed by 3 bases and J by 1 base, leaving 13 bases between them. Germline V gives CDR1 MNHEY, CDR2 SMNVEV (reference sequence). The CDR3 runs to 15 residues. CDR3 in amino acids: CASSFRQGGSYEQYF. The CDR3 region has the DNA TGTGCCAGCAGTTTCAGGCAGGGGGGTTCCTACGAGCAGTACTTC.

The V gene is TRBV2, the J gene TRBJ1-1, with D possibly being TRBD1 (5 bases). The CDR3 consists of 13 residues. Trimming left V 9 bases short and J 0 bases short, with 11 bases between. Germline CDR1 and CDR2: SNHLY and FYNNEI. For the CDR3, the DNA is TGTGCCAGTAGAGGGGAGGTGAACACTGAAGCTTTCTTT. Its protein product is CASRGEVNTEAFF.

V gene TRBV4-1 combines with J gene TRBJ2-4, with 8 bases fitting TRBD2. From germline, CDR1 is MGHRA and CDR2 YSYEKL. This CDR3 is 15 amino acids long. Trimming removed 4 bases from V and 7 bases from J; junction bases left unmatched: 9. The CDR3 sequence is CASSPSYSGSNIQYF. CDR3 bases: TGCGCCAGCAGCCCCTCTTACAGCGGGAGTAACATTCAGTACTTC.

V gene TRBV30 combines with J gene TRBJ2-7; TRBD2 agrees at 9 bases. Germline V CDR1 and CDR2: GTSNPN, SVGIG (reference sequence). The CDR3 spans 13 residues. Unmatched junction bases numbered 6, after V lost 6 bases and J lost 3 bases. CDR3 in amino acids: CACLGTSHYEQYF. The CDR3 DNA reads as TGTGCCTGTCTCGGGACTAGCCACTACGAGCAGTACTTC.

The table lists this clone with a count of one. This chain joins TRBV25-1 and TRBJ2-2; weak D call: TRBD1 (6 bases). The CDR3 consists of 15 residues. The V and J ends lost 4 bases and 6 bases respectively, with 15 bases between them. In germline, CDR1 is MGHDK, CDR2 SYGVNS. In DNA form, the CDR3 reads TGTGCCAGCAGTGTCAGGGGCGGAAAGTCCGGGGAGCTGTTTTTT. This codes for CASSVRGGKSGELFF.

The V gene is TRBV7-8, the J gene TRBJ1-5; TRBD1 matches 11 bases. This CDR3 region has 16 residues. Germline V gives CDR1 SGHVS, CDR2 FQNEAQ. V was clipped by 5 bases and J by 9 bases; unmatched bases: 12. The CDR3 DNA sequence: TGTGCCAGCAGCCGGACAGGGGGCGTTTTAGTTGGGCCCCAGCATTTT. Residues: CASSRTGGVLVGPQHF. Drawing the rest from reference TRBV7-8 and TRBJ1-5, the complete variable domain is GAGVSQSPRYKVAKRGQDVALRCDPISGHVSLFWYQQALGQGPEFLTYFQNEAQLDKSGLPSDRFFAERPEGSVSTLKIQRTQQEDSAVYLCASSRTGGVLVGPQHFGDGTRLSIL.

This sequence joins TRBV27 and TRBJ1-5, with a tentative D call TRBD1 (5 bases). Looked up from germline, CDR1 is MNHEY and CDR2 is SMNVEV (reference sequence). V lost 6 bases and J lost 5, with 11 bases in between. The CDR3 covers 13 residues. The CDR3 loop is CASSRGLDQPQHF. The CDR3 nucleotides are TGTGCCAGCAGCCGGGGGTTAGATCAGCCCCAGCATTTT.

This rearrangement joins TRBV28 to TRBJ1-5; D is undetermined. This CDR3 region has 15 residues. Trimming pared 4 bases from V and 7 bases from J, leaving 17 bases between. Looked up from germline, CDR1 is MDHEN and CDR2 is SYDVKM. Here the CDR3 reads CASSYSPSGDQPQHF. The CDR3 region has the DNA TGTGCCAGCAGTTACTCCCCCTCGGGAGACCAGCCCCAGCATTTT.

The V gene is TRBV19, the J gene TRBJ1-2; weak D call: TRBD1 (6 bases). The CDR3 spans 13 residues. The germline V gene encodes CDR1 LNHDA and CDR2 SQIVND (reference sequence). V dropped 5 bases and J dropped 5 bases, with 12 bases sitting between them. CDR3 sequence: CASSPRGGYGYTF. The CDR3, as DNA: TGTGCCAGTAGTCCCAGGGGAGGGTATGGCTACACCTTC.

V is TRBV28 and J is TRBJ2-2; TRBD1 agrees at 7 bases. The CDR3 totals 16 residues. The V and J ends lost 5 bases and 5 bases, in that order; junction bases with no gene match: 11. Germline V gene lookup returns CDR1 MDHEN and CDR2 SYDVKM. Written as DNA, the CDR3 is TGTGCCAGCAGTCTTCCCAGGGGGAGTGGGACCGGGGAGCTGTTTTTT. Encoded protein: CASSLPRGSGTGELFF.